These 30 T cell receptor beta chains were all obtained from the same sample, sequenced in a study of OX40 agonist ivuxolimab in advanced cancers. Profiled with immunoSEQ multiplex PCR; TCRdb holds only in-frame clones, not every one. Among some 68,000 clones listed, about 88% were seen once. The starting material was CD4+ or CD8+ T cells sorted from blood, obtained in a trial of the OX40 agonist ivuxolimab. Receptor source: an adult with an advanced solid tumor such as melanoma, head and neck, liver or kidney cancer.

This clone was detected a few times. The CDR3 coding sequence is TGCGCCAGCAGCTTGGGCCTCTACTCTCGAAATGAGCAGTTCTTC. Its translation is CASSLGLYSRNEQFF. The chain uses TRBV5-1 and TRBJ2-1; D not certain. There are 15 residues in the CDR3. CDR1 SGHRS and CDR2 YFSETQ come from the germline V gene. Trimming left V 0 bases short and J 7 bases short, with 14 bases between.

The chain carries TRBV25-1 and TRBJ2-3, with D tentatively TRBD1 (5 bases). CDR1 and CDR2 from the germline V gene are MGHDK and SYGVNS. CDR3 length equals 14 residues. V lost 2 bases and J 4 bases, leaving 10 bases between the germline ends. In DNA, the CDR3 is TGTGCCAGCAGTGAAGGGGCTCCCCCAGATACGCAGTATTTT. Amino acid sequence: CASSEGAPPDTQYF.

The chain uses TRBV7-2 and TRBJ2-1; TRBD2 might be the D (5 bases). The V end lost 0 bases, the J end lost 2 bases, and 8 bases lay between the germline ends. Germline V lookup: CDR1 SGHTA, CDR2 FQGNSA. This CDR3 has 15 amino acids. The CDR3 sequence: CASSLAGVTYNEQFF. The CDR3 DNA sequence: TGTGCCAGCAGCTTAGCGGGAGTCACCTACAATGAGCAGTTCTTC. The complete variable domain, with remaining parts taken from reference TRBV7-2 and TRBJ2-1, reads GAGVSQSPSNKVTEKGKDVELRCDPISGHTALYWYRQSLGQGLEFLIYFQGNSAPDKSGLPSDRFSAERTGGSVSTLTIQRTQQEDSAVYLCASSLAGVTYNEQFFGPGTRLTVL.

The chain recombines TRBV28 with TRBJ2-3; D is possibly TRBD2 (7 bases). V lost 7 bases to trimming and J lost 6 bases, with 23 bases between them. Germline values: CDR1 MDHEN, CDR2 SYDVKM. CDR3 length: 16 amino acids. The chain's CDR3 is CASTGGSGDWGDTQYF. CDR3 in DNA: TGTGCCAGCACCGGGGGCAGCGGGGATTGGGGGGATACGCAGTATTTT.

J is TRBJ2-6 and V is TRBV28; D is possibly TRBD1 (5 bases). With 8 bases removed from V and 3 bases from J, the gap between germline ends came to 11 bases. Germline V lookup: CDR1 MDHEN, CDR2 SYDVKM. This CDR3 has 14 amino acids. CDR3 sequence reads: CASRDQGGANVLTF. Written as DNA, the CDR3 is TGTGCCAGCCGAGATCAGGGTGGGGCCAACGTCCTGACTTTC.

This clone was seen a handful of times. V is TRBV20-1 and J is TRBJ1-1; possible D gene TRBD1, 6 bases. From germline, CDR1 is DFQATT and CDR2 SNEGSKA (reference sequence). This CDR3 region has 10 residues. Trimming removed 5 bases at V and 10 bases at J, with 11 bases between. CDR3 amino acids: CSAVDSRAFF. Written as DNA, the CDR3 is TGCAGTGCTGTGGACAGTAGAGCTTTCTTT.

This clone was observed once. This sequence joins TRBV10-1 and TRBJ1-2; 7 nucleotides align to TRBD1. Germline CDR1 is WNHNN and CDR2 is SYGVQD (reference sequence). V trimming: 6 bases; J trimming: 4 bases; junction bases outside the gene matches: 5. There are 13 residues in the CDR3. DNA for the CDR3: TGCGCCAGCAGCCAGGGACAGAGCTATGGCTACACCTTC. This gives the protein CASSQGQSYGYTF.

This chain connects TRBV18 to TRBJ1-6; tentatively, D is TRBD1 (5 bases). V lost 2 bases and J 8 bases, leaving 7 bases between the germline ends. CDR1 and CDR2 from the germline V gene are KGHSH and LQKENI. The CDR3 contains 13 residues. The CDR3 region has the DNA TGTGCCAGCTCACCAGGGGCCGATTCACCCCTCCACTTT. This sequence encodes CASSPGADSPLHF. Full variable domain (missing parts from reference TRBV18 and TRBJ1-6): NAGVMQNPRHLVRRRGQEARLRCSPMKGHSHVYWYRQLPEEGLKFMVYLQKENIIDESGMPKERFSAEFPKEGPSILRIQQVVRGDSAAYFCASSPGADSPLHFGNGTRLTVT.

The V call is TRBV6-5, the J call TRBJ1-4; tentative D call: TRBD1 (5 bases). The ends were cut back, 6 bases at V and 8 bases at J, with 16 bases in the middle. Per the germline V gene, CDR1 is MNHEY and CDR2 is SVGAGI. There are 14 residues in the CDR3. The CDR3 DNA sequence: TGTGCCAGCAGATCGAGGGGTTATAGAGAAAAACTGTTTTTT. Translating gives CASRSRGYREKLFF.

The V and J genes are TRBV30 and TRBJ2-5; D possibly matches TRBD1 or TRBD2 (7 bases each). V was clipped by 7 bases and J by 2 bases, with 17 bases between them. The germline CDR1 and CDR2 sequences are GTSNPN and SVGIG (reference sequence). CDR3 size: 14 residues. CDR3 in amino acids: CASQGGGPQETQYF. The CDR3 DNA follows: TGTGCCTCTCAGGGGGGGGGCCCTCAAGAGACCCAGTACTTC.

This sequence joins TRBV12-5 and TRBJ2-5; weak D call: TRBD1 (6 bases). Trimming left V 6 bases short and J 4 bases short, with 12 bases between. This CDR3 is built from 13 residues. Germline V gene lookup returns CDR1 LGHNT and CDR2 FRNRAP. The DNA of the CDR3 is TGTGCTAGTGGCGGGGACACTCGAGAGACCCAGTACTTC. Protein product: CASGGDTRETQYF.

The chain joins TRBV6-1 to TRBJ2-7; the match to TRBD1 covers 11 bases. The CDR3 runs to 15 residues. The germline V gene has CDR1 MNHNS and CDR2 SASEGT. V shed 4 bases, J shed 5 bases, and the junction held 7 bases outside the gene matches. The CDR3 loop is CASSGTGGIGDEQYF. In nucleotides, the CDR3 is TGTGCCAGCAGTGGGACAGGGGGCATTGGGGACGAGCAGTACTTC.

In its sample, this clone was seen a few times. The chain carries TRBV4-1 and TRBJ2-4; 10 bases match TRBD1. J lost 5 bases, V lost 0 bases, and 1 base had no gene match. The CDR3 extends over 15 amino acids. Germline assignment: CDR1 MGHRA and CDR2 YSYEKL. The CDR3 sequence: CASSQEGTGENIQYF. The CDR3 nucleotides read TGCGCCAGCAGCCAAGAAGGGACAGGGGAAAACATTCAGTACTTC.

This clone was seen only a few times. The gene calls are TRBV6-1 and TRBJ2-7, with 7 positions matching TRBD1. This CDR3 spans 14 amino acids. Looked up from germline, CDR1 is MNHNS and CDR2 is SASEGT. V lost 8 bases, J lost 3 bases, and 10 bases stayed unmatched. In DNA, the CDR3 is TGTGCCAGCGGCGCGGACAGGATCTACTACGAGCAGTACTTC. This encodes CASGADRIYYEQYF.

This chain links TRBV18 with TRBJ2-7; D possibly corresponds to TRBD2 (5 bases). Germline V gives CDR1 KGHSH, CDR2 LQKENI. The germline V and J ends were trimmed by 2 bases and 4 bases, with 15 bases remaining between them. This CDR3 contains 15 residues. In DNA, the CDR3 is TGTGCCAGCTCACCATCCGGACTCGACAATTACGAGCAGTACTTC. It encodes CASSPSGLDNYEQYF.

The chain carries TRBV9 and TRBJ1-1; D is ambiguous. Germline-derived CDR1 and CDR2 are SGDLS and YYNGEE. The CDR3 consists of 14 residues. The germline V and J ends were trimmed by 2 bases and 0 bases, with 8 bases remaining between them. The CDR3: CASSVGFVNTEAFF. CDR3 sequence (DNA): TGTGCCAGCAGCGTGGGGTTTGTGAACACTGAAGCTTTCTTT.

V gene TRBV2 combines with J gene TRBJ2-5; TRBD1 matches 8 bases. The CDR3 runs to 13 residues. V lost 7 bases to trimming and J lost 4 bases; unmatched junction nucleotides: 5. The germline CDR1 and CDR2 sequences are SNHLY and FYNNEI. CDR3 in amino acids: CASIGRGLETQYF. The CDR3 DNA is TGTGCCAGCATAGGCAGGGGGCTAGAGACCCAGTACTTC.

The gene calls are TRBV6-5 and TRBJ2-5; D is uncertain. Trimming took off 4 bases at V and 3 bases at J, with 9 bases between the two ends. The CDR3 loop spans 13 amino acids. Per germline, CDR1 MNHEY and CDR2 SVGAGI. The CDR3 DNA is TGTGCCAGCAGTTCCGACTGGGAAGAGACCCAGTACTTC. The encoded protein is CASSSDWEETQYF.

The chain carries TRBV5-4 and TRBJ2-3; 13 bases map to TRBD2. CDR1 is SGHNT and CDR2 is YYREEE in the germline V gene (reference sequence). The CDR3 runs 15 residues. The junction had 4 bases not matched to a gene; V was cut back by 6 bases and J by 3 bases. CDR3 in DNA: TGTGCCAGCACCCGGACTAGCGGGGGTACAGATACGCAGTATTTT. This encodes CASTRTSGGTDTQYF.

This clone has more than one count but fewer than ten. J is TRBJ2-1 and V is TRBV29-1, with a weak D call TRBD2 (7 bases). Between the trimmed V and J ends, which lost 6 bases and 6 bases, there was a span of 12 bases. The CDR3 consists of 12 residues. Germline CDR1 is SQVTM and CDR2 is ANQGSEA. For the CDR3, the DNA is TGCAGCGTCGGGGGAGGGGGCAATGAGCAGTTCTTC. Translated, it gives CSVGGGGNEQFF.

The chain uses TRBV7-2 and TRBJ2-1; 8 bases are shared with TRBD1. Trimming removed 1 base from V and 8 bases from J; junction bases left unmatched: 10. The CDR3 is made up of 16 amino acids. Germline loops: CDR1 SGHTA, CDR2 FQGNSA. CDR3 region: CASSLVGDRGRDEQFF. In DNA form, the CDR3 reads TGTGCCAGCAGCTTAGTAGGAGACAGGGGAAGAGATGAGCAGTTCTTC. Combining the CDR3 with reference TRBV7-2 and TRBJ2-1 gives the whole variable domain GAGVSQSPSNKVTEKGKDVELRCDPISGHTALYWYRQSLGQGLEFLIYFQGNSAPDKSGLPSDRFSAERTGGSVSTLTIQRTQQEDSAVYLCASSLVGDRGRDEQFFGPGTRLTVL.

The table lists this clone with a count of one. This chain uses TRBV2 with TRBJ2-1; no reliable D call. The CDR3 has 12 residues. V was trimmed by 5 bases and J by 4 bases, leaving 6 bases between them. Looked up from germline, CDR1 is SNHLY and CDR2 is FYNNEI. CDR3 sequence reads: CASSLPYNEQFF. CDR3 coding DNA: TGTGCCAGCAGTCTCCCTTACAATGAGCAGTTCTTC.

The V call is TRBV13, the J call TRBJ1-5; D gene unclear. Germline V gives CDR1 PRHDT, CDR2 FYEKMQ (reference sequence). Between the trimmed V and J ends, which lost 5 bases and 6 bases, there was a span of 8 bases. There are 12 residues in the CDR3. DNA for the CDR3: TGTGCCAGCAGCCGTGTTGGTCAGCCCCAGCATTTT. Its protein is CASSRVGQPQHF.

This clone was observed a handful of times. V usage is TRBV18 and J usage is TRBJ2-7; D uncertain. The CDR3 runs 13 residues. The germline gives CDR1 KGHSH, CDR2 LQKENI. The V end lost 3 bases, the J end lost 7 bases, and 13 bases lay between the germline ends. The CDR3 protein is CASSPPNAEEQYF. The CDR3 nucleotides are TGTGCCAGCTCACCCCCGAACGCCGAAGAGCAGTACTTC. Looking up the rest from reference TRBV18 and TRBJ2-7 gives the full variable domain: NAGVMQNPRHLVRRRGQEARLRCSPMKGHSHVYWYRQLPEEGLKFMVYLQKENIIDESGMPKERFSAEFPKEGPSILRIQQVVRGDSAAYFCASSPPNAEEQYFGPGTRLTVT.

The rearrangement uses TRBV15 and TRBJ1-1; TRBD1 is a possible D gene (6 bases). The germline gives CDR1 LNHNV, CDR2 YYDKDF (reference sequence). The CDR3 is 13 amino acids. V lost 4 bases and J lost 3, with 9 bases in between. In DNA form, the CDR3 reads TGTGCCACCAGCACAGGGGTTTACACTGAAGCTTTCTTT. Translation gives CATSTGVYTEAFF.

This rearrangement joins TRBV28 to TRBJ2-5; 7 positions agree with TRBD2. Germline V gene lookup returns CDR1 MDHEN and CDR2 SYDVKM. Trimming cost V 8 bases and J 5 bases; bases outside gene matches: 14. This CDR3 spans 15 amino acids. Written as DNA, the CDR3 is TGTGCCAGCTGGGGGGGACTCCTGCTGGGGGAGACCCAGTACTTC. Residues: CASWGGLLLGETQYF.

The CDR3 nucleotides read TGCAGCGCCCCGGGACAATCGAACACTGAAGCTTTCTTT. This codes for CSAPGQSNTEAFF. The J gene is TRBJ1-1, the V gene TRBV29-1; the D gene is possibly TRBD1 (6 bases). The V end was cut by 7 bases, the J end by 1 base, with 13 bases between. Germline CDR1 and CDR2: SQVTM and ANQGSEA. CDR3 length: 13 amino acids.

The rearrangement links TRBV14 to TRBJ2-7, with 8 bases lining up with TRBD2. Trimming at V came to 4 bases and at J to 3 bases, leaving 8 bases not matched to a gene. Germline V CDR1 and CDR2: SGHDN, FVKESK. This CDR3 spans 15 amino acids. CDR3 DNA: TGTGCCAGCAGCCTGACCGGGGGGGGCCACTACGAGCAGTACTTC. Translated: CASSLTGGGHYEQYF.

The rearrangement uses TRBV27 and TRBJ2-2; D not certain. Trimming removed 6 bases at V and 3 bases at J, with 17 bases between. From germline, CDR1 is MNHEY and CDR2 SMNVEV (reference sequence). CDR3 size: 16 residues. As DNA, the CDR3 is TGTGCCAGCAGCCCCCTATGGGGTATGGACACCGGGGAGCTGTTTTTT. This translates into CASSPLWGMDTGELFF.

Only one count was recorded for this clone. The CDR3 sequence: CASSHRDRGNGYTF. The CDR3 nucleotides read TGTGCCAGCAGTCACCGGGACAGGGGGAATGGCTACACCTTC. The rearrangement joins TRBV6-5 to TRBJ1-2; 11 nucleotides match TRBD1. J lost 6 bases, V lost 5 bases, and 5 bases had no gene match. The CDR3 consists of 14 residues. Germline values: CDR1 MNHEY, CDR2 SVGAGI.